This T cell receptor beta chain comes out of a study of cytomegalovirus exposure and HLA in healthy donors. General study points: TCR beta chains associated with HLA were, in a later analysis, more clonally expanded than equally common others.

To note about this clone: As yet, its antigen is unknown.

The J segment lost 4 bases and the V segment lost 5 bases, leaving 7 bases of the junction unmatched. Germline V lookup: CDR1 SEHNR, CDR2 FQNEAQ (reference sequence). This CDR3 is 15 amino acids long. PCR used 60 Vbeta primers and 13 Jbeta primers. Clones were sequenced by immunoSEQ multiplex PCR, and TCRdb holds only the in-frame ones, with some missing. The sample holds fewer than 110,000 clones, about 80% seen once. What was sequenced was PBMCs. The chain carries TRBV7-9 and TRBJ1-2; 10 bases line up with TRBD1. The TCR originated in a man younger than 45 in good health and CMV-seropositive. The CDR3 DNA is TGTGCCAGCAGCCAAGGACAGGGGGGGATCTATGGCTACACCTTC. As protein: CASSQGQGGIYGYTF.